The present T cell receptor (beta chain) was sequenced within a study of cytomegalovirus exposure and HLA in healthy donors. Overall study findings and caveats: Some TCR beta chains (approximately 180 of them) were listed as cytomegalovirus-associated. Among TCR sequences, most were rare, though some public TCRs appeared in many donors. It was confirmed in vitro that three of the CMV-associated chains were specific for CMV antigens.

The CDR3 is 13 amino acids. V was pared by 8 bases and J by 0 bases, with 7 bases of the junction left unmatched. Germline-derived CDR1 and CDR2 are SQVTM and ANQGSEA. Comments on this clone: Antigen specificity is unknown.

Separate from the roughly 700-subject first cohort was the roughly 130-subject validation cohort, to which the donors belonged. The method was immunoSEQ multiplex PCR; TCRdb's version includes in-frame clones alone and lacks a portion of them. This sample yields about 98,000 clones, of which 70% to 90% are seen a single time; roughly 4% belongs to the top ten. The sample consisted of PBMCs. This chain links TRBV29-1 with TRBJ2-7, with 7 bases matching TRBD1. This clonotype was sampled from a woman in her 30s in good health and CMV-seronegative. The CDR3 region has the DNA TGCAGCTTTAGAACAGGGGCCTCCTACGAGCAGTACTTC. This translates into CSFRTGASYEQYF.